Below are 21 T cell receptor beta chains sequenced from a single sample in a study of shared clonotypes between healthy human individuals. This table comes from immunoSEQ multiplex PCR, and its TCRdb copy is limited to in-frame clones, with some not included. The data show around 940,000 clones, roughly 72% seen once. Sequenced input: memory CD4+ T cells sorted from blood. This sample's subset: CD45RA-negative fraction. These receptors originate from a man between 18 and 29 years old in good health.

DNA for the CDR3: TGTGCCAGCAGTTCGGGTCTCAATCAGCCCCAGCATTTT. Its protein product is CASSSGLNQPQHF. The chain employs TRBV6-5 and TRBJ1-5; no clear D. The germline V gene has CDR1 MNHEY and CDR2 SVGAGI. Trimming cost V 4 bases and J 3 bases, with 7 bases left between them. The CDR3 consists of 13 residues.

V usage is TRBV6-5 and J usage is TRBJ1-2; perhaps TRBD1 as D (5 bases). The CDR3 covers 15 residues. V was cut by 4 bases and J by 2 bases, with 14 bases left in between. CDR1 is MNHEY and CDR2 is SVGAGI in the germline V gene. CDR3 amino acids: CASSLGAATNYGYTF. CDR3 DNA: TGTGCCAGCAGTTTAGGGGCAGCCACAAACTATGGCTACACCTTC.

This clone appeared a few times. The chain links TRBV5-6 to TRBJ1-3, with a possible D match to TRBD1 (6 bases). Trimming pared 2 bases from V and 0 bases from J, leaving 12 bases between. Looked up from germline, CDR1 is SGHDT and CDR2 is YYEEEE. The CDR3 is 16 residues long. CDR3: CASSFATGNSGNTIYF. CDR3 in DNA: TGTGCCAGCAGCTTCGCTACAGGGAACTCTGGAAACACCATATATTTT.

The CDR3 DNA reads TGTGCCAGTGATCTCGTTGCCTTAGCGAAGCAGTACTTC. This encodes CASDLVALAKQYF. The chain is built from TRBV19 and TRBJ2-7, with a weak D call TRBD2 (5 bases). V was cut by 8 bases and J by 8 bases, with 19 bases left in between. Germline CDR1 and CDR2: LNHDA and SQIVND (reference sequence). This CDR3 comprises 13 residues.

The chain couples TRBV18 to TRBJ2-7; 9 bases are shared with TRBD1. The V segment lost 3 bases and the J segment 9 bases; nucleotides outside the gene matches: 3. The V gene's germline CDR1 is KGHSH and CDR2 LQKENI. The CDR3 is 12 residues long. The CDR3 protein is CASSPGQGGQYF. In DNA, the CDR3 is TGTGCCAGCTCACCGGGACAGGGTGGGCAGTACTTC.

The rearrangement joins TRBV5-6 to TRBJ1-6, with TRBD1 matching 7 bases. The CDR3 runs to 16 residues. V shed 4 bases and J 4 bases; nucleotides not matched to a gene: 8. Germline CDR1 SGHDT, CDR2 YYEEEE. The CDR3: CASSGGLTGYNSPLHF. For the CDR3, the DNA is TGTGCCAGCAGCGGGGGATTGACAGGGTATAATTCACCCCTCCACTTT.

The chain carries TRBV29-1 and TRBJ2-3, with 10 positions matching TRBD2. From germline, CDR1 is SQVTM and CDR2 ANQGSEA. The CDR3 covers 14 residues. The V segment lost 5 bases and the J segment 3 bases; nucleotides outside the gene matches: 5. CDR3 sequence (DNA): TGCAGCGTTCACCCTAGCGGGAGAACAGATACGCAGTATTTT. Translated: CSVHPSGRTDTQYF.

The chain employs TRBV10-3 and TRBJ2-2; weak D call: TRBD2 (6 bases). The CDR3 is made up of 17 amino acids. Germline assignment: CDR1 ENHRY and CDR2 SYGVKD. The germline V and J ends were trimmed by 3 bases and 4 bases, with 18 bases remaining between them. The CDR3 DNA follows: TGTGCCATCAGTGATTCCGGGACTGGCGGGGCCACCGGGGAGCTGTTTTTT. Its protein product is CAISDSGTGGATGELFF.

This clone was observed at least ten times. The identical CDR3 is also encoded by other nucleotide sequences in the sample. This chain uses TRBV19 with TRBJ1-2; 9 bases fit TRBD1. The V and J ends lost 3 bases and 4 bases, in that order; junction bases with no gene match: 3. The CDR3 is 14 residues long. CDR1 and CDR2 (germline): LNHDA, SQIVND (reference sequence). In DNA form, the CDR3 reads TGTGCCAGTAGTATTCCGGGACAGGGCTATGGCTACACCTTC. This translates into CASSIPGQGYGYTF.

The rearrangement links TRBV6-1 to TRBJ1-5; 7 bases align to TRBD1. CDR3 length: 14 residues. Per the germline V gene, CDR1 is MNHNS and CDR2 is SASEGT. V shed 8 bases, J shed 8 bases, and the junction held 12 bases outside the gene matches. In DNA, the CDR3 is TGTGCCAGCGGGGGACAGACTCCAAAGGAGCCCCAGCATTTT. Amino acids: CASGGQTPKEPQHF.

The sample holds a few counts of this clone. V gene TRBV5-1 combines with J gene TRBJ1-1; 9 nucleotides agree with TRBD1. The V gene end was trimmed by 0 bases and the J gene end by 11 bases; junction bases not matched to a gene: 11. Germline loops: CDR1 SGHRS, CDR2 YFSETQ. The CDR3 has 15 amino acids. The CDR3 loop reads CASSLVGDRATQAFF. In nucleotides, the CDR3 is TGCGCCAGCAGCTTGGTAGGGGACAGGGCCACGCAGGCTTTCTTT.

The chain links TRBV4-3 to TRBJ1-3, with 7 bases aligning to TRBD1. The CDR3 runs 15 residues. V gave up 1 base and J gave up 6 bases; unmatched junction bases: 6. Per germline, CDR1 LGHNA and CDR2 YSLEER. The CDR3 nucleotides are TGCGCCAGCAGCCAAGTTCAGGGGGTAGTAAACACCATATATTTT. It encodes CASSQVQGVVNTIYF.

The CDR3 DNA sequence: TGTGCCAGTAGTATGACCAGCGGTTCCTACGAGCAGTACTTC. Translating it yields CASSMTSGSYEQYF. The genes are TRBV19 and TRBJ2-7, with D maybe TRBD2 (5 bases). Germline values: CDR1 LNHDA, CDR2 SQIVND (reference sequence). This CDR3 region has 14 residues. The V gene lost 3 bases and the J gene lost 1 base, with 10 bases spanning the gap.

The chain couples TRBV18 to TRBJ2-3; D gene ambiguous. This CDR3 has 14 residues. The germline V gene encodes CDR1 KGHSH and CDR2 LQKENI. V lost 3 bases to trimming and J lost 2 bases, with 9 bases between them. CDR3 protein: CASSPSSHTDTQYF. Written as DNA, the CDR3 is TGTGCCAGCTCACCCTCGAGCCACACAGATACGCAGTATTTT.

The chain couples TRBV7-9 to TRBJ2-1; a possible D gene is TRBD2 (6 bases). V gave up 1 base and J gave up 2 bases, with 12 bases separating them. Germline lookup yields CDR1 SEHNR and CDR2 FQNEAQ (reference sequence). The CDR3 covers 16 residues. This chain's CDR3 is CASSLVGGTAYNEQFF. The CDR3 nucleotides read TGTGCCAGCAGCTTAGTCGGCGGGACTGCCTACAATGAGCAGTTCTTC.

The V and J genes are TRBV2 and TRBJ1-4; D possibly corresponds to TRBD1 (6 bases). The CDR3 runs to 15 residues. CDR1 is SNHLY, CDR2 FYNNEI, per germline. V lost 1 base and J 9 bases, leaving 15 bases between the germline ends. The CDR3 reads CASSEGQGLMKKLFF. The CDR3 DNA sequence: TGTGCCAGCAGTGAAGGGCAGGGGTTAATGAAAAAACTGTTTTTT.

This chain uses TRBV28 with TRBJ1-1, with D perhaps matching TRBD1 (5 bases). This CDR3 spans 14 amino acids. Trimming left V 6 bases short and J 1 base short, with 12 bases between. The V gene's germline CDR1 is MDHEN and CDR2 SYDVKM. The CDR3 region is CASRKQVANTEAFF. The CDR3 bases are TGTGCCAGCAGGAAACAGGTAGCGAACACTGAAGCTTTCTTT.

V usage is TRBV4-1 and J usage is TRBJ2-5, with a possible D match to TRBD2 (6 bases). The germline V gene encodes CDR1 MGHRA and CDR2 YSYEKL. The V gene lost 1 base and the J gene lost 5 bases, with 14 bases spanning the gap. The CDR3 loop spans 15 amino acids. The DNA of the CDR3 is TGCGCCAGCAGCCAAGGAGGGACTGCGGGGGAGACCCAGTACTTC. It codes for CASSQGGTAGETQYF.

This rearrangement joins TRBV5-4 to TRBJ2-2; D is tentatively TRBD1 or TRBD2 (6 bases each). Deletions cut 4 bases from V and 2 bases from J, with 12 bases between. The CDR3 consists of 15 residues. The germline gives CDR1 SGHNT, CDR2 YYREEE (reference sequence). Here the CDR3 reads CASSMGGQNTGELFF. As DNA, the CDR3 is TGTGCCAGCAGCATGGGGGGACAAAACACCGGGGAGCTGTTTTTT.

In DNA form, the CDR3 reads TGTGCCAGCAGTTGGGGCCCCGGGGGAAGCTATGGCTACACCTTC. This codes for CASSWGPGGSYGYTF. The chain uses TRBV27 and TRBJ1-2; the D gene is possibly TRBD1 (5 bases). V was pared by 4 bases and J by 4 bases, with 16 bases between. Germline loops: CDR1 MNHEY, CDR2 SMNVEV (reference sequence). The length of the CDR3 is 15 residues.

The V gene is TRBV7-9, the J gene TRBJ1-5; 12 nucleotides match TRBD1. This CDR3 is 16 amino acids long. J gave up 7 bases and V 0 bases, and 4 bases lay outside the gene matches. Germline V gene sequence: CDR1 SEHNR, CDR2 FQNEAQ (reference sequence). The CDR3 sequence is CASSLAGTGGWQPQHF. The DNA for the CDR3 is TGTGCCAGCAGCTTAGCGGGGACAGGGGGCTGGCAGCCCCAGCATTTT.